Shown below are 27 T cell receptor beta chains from a single sample sequenced in a study of cytomegalovirus exposure and HLA in healthy donors (TCRdb year 2017). The library was generated by the immunoSEQ multiplex PCR assay. A mixture of 60 forward primers for TCR Vbeta segments and 13 reverse primers for TCR Jbeta segments was used in the multiplex PCR. This is the immuneACCESS table as TCRdb keeps it, with only in-frame sequences that have V and J called. A part of the clones is gone; compared with another copy, unresolved V genes explain less than half, and the rest is unexplained. The sample has more than 95,000 clones on record, roughly 80% of them singletons. Clones ranked in the top ten supply about 6.9% of the sample. Sequencing used PBMCs. Receptor source: a man younger than 40 in good health and CMV-seropositive.

The chain uses TRBV5-3 and TRBJ1-5, with 7 bases lining up with TRBD1. TRBV5-3 is given ORF status, its function remaining uncertain. The junction had 0 bases not matched to a gene; V was cut back by 1 base and J by 2 bases. The CDR3 is 14 residues long. The CDR3 nucleotides are TGTGCCAGAAGCTTGACAGGGGGCAATCAGCCCCAGCATTTT. This gives the protein CARSLTGGNQPQHF.

This chain links TRBV9 with TRBJ2-7, with 11 bases matching TRBD2. The trim removed 4 bases at V and 0 bases at J, leaving 3 bases unmatched. Germline loops: CDR1 SGDLS, CDR2 YYNGEE. The CDR3 loop spans 15 amino acids. CDR3 residues: CASSLSGGDSYEQYF. In DNA, the CDR3 is TGTGCCAGCAGCCTTAGCGGGGGGGACTCCTACGAGCAGTACTTC.

V is TRBV15 and J is TRBJ1-1; perhaps TRBD1 as D (5 bases). The CDR3 is made up of 13 amino acids. V was cut by 8 bases and J by 3 bases, with 13 bases left in between. Per germline, CDR1 LNHNV and CDR2 YYDKDF (reference sequence). CDR3 loop: CATGADFYTEAFF. DNA of the CDR3: TGTGCCACCGGGGCGGATTTTTACACTGAAGCTTTCTTT.

The chain carries TRBV7-8 and TRBJ2-5; perhaps TRBD1 as D (6 bases). CDR1 is SGHVS and CDR2 is FQNEAQ in the germline V gene. Deletions cut 2 bases from V and 2 bases from J, with 12 bases between. CDR3 length: 15 residues. CDR3 nucleotides: TGTGCCAGCAGCTTAACCACAGGGAGACAAGAGACCCAGTACTTC. Translation: CASSLTTGRQETQYF.

The rearrangement links TRBV6-1 to TRBJ1-1; no firm D call. The CDR3 runs to 14 residues. The V and J ends lost 7 bases and 1 base respectively, with 13 bases between them. Germline V gives CDR1 MNHNS, CDR2 SASEGT. The CDR3 loop is CASTLGNGNTEAFF. The DNA for the CDR3 is TGTGCCAGCACCCTAGGCAACGGGAACACTGAAGCTTTCTTT.

The chain has TRBV5-1 and TRBJ1-6, with 9 bases lining up with TRBD1. Trimming at V came to 0 bases and at J to 10 bases, leaving 11 bases not matched to a gene. The CDR3 is 17 amino acids. Germline V gene lookup returns CDR1 SGHRS and CDR2 YFSETQ. CDR3 loop: CASSLEAGTGLGSPLHF. The CDR3 DNA follows: TGCGCCAGCAGCTTGGAGGCGGGGACAGGGTTAGGATCACCCCTCCACTTT.

This clone was seen once. The chain carries TRBV7-8 and TRBJ1-5; 10 bases match TRBD1. Germline CDR1 reads SGHVS; CDR2 reads FQNEAQ. CDR3 size: 16 residues. V was pared by 4 bases and J by 2 bases, with 5 bases of the junction left unmatched. This CDR3 reads CASSSWDRGGNQPQHF. The CDR3 DNA reads TGTGCCAGCAGCTCCTGGGACAGGGGAGGCAATCAGCCCCAGCATTTT.

The genes are TRBV2 and TRBJ1-5; D gene uncertain. CDR3 length: 14 residues. Germline V gene data show CDR1 as SNHLY and CDR2 as FYNNEI. With 8 bases removed from V and 1 base from J, the gap between germline ends came to 12 bases. DNA of the CDR3: TGTGCCAGCGGGGAGGAGATGAGCAATCAGCCCCAGCATTTT. Its translation: CASGEEMSNQPQHF.

The V call is TRBV6-5, the J call TRBJ1-2; D is unclear. The CDR3 runs 14 residues. Germline loops: CDR1 MNHEY, CDR2 SVGAGI. V was shortened by 4 bases and J by 7 bases, with 16 bases between the two germline ends. The CDR3 region has the DNA TGTGCCAGCAGTTCACCGACCTCCGCGGGTGGCTACACCTTC. It yields the protein CASSSPTSAGGYTF.

With respect to this clone: Other DNA variants within this sample encode the same CDR3. The chain has TRBV6-5 and TRBJ2-7, with D perhaps TRBD1 (6 bases). Trimming stripped 6 bases from V and 5 bases from J, with 14 bases between. The germline CDR1 and CDR2 sequences are MNHEY and SVGAGI. This CDR3 is built from 13 residues. This CDR3 is CASSSPRDNEQYF. CDR3 in DNA: TGTGCCAGCAGCTCCCCCCGGGACAACGAGCAGTACTTC.

The gene calls are TRBV7-8 and TRBJ1-1; 7 bases fit TRBD1. Germline CDR1 and CDR2: SGHVS and FQNEAQ. Trimming removed 5 bases from V and 2 bases from J; junction bases left unmatched: 5. The CDR3 extends over 14 amino acids. In nucleotides, the CDR3 is TGTGCCAGCAGCGTCGGGACAGCTAACACTGAAGCTTTCTTT. Protein: CASSVGTANTEAFF.

CDR3 sequence: CASSREGAMNTEAFF. The CDR3 DNA reads as TGCGCCAGCTCCAGGGAGGGTGCAATGAACACTGAAGCTTTCTTT. V is TRBV4-1 and J is TRBJ1-1; D possibly corresponds to TRBD1 (5 bases). This CDR3 is built from 15 residues. Trimming pared 8 bases from V and 0 bases from J, leaving 16 bases between. Germline loops: CDR1 MGHRA, CDR2 YSYEKL.

The chain couples TRBV27 to TRBJ2-3, with D perhaps matching TRBD2 (6 bases). In germline, CDR1 is MNHEY, CDR2 SMNVEV (reference sequence). Trimming pared 3 bases from V and 11 bases from J, leaving 15 bases between. The CDR3 has 13 amino acids. This CDR3 is CASSFFPGREQYF. CDR3 nucleotide sequence: TGTGCCAGCAGTTTTTTTCCAGGGCGGGAGCAGTATTTT.

The chain is built from TRBV19 and TRBJ2-3; perhaps TRBD1 as D (5 bases). The CDR3 spans 15 residues. The V gene lost 6 bases and the J gene lost 2 bases, with 15 bases spanning the gap. Germline V CDR1 and CDR2: LNHDA, SQIVND (reference sequence). The CDR3 spells CASRRQLTLTDTQYF. The CDR3 region has the DNA TGTGCCAGTAGACGACAGCTAACTCTCACAGATACGCAGTATTTT.

V gene TRBV6-5 combines with J gene TRBJ2-7; D is possibly TRBD1 (6 bases). With 2 bases removed from V and 4 bases from J, the gap between germline ends came to 15 bases. This CDR3 has 15 residues. The V gene's germline CDR1 is MNHEY and CDR2 SVGAGI. In nucleotides, the CDR3 is TGTGCCAGCAGTTACGCGCAGGGGAAGGGGTACGAGCAGTACTTC. Translating it yields CASSYAQGKGYEQYF.

The chain links TRBV30 to TRBJ1-3, with 7 bases matching TRBD1. This CDR3 spans 16 amino acids. The V gene end was trimmed by 1 base and the J gene end by 0 bases; junction bases not matched to a gene: 6. CDR1 GTSNPN and CDR2 SVGIG come from the germline V gene (reference sequence). The CDR3: CAWSALGQASGNTIYF. The CDR3 region has the DNA TGTGCCTGGAGTGCACTAGGACAGGCCTCTGGAAACACCATATATTTT.

V gene TRBV7-9 combines with J gene TRBJ1-5, with a tentative D call TRBD1 (6 bases). Trimming took 2 bases from V and 8 from J, leaving 13 bases between them. The CDR3 totals 14 residues. Germline CDR1 is SEHNR and CDR2 is FQNEAQ (reference sequence). CDR3 loop: CASSLTGKGEPQHF. The CDR3 DNA is TGTGCCAGCAGCTTAACGGGGAAGGGGGAGCCCCAGCATTTT.

This clone has just one count. V is TRBV2 and J is TRBJ2-5; D may be TRBD1 (6 bases). CDR1 SNHLY and CDR2 FYNNEI come from the germline V gene. CDR3 length equals 14 residues. V was cut by 10 bases and J by 1 base, with 16 bases left in between. The CDR3: CANLRQAGQETQYF. The CDR3 DNA sequence: TGTGCCAACCTTAGACAGGCCGGCCAAGAGACCCAGTACTTC.

The chain employs TRBV4-1 and TRBJ2-4; D possibly corresponds to TRBD2 (7 bases). Trimming removed 2 bases from V and 0 bases from J, with 20 bases in between. The CDR3 is 19 residues long. The germline V gene encodes CDR1 MGHRA and CDR2 YSYEKL. Here the CDR3 reads CASSQPGGPRKSAKNIQYF. The CDR3 coding sequence is TGCGCCAGCAGCCAACCGGGGGGCCCAAGAAAGTCAGCCAAAAACATTCAGTACTTC.

The CDR3 region has the DNA TGCGCCAGCAGCCACCTCCCCGGCGGGAGTCAAGAGACCCAGTACTTC. It encodes CASSHLPGGSQETQYF. The rearrangement links TRBV4-1 to TRBJ2-5, with 7 bases matching TRBD2. V trimming: 3 bases; J trimming: 2 bases; junction bases outside the gene matches: 9. Germline CDR1 and CDR2: MGHRA and YSYEKL. This CDR3 is built from 16 residues.

V and J are TRBV4-1 and TRBJ2-1; tentative D call: TRBD2 (7 bases). The CDR3 covers 16 residues. Trimming cost V 4 bases and J 7 bases, with 20 bases left between them. Germline CDR1 is MGHRA and CDR2 is YSYEKL. The CDR3 here is CASSLQPRGGRNEQFF. CDR3 nucleotides: TGCGCCAGCAGCCTCCAGCCGAGGGGGGGCCGTAATGAGCAGTTCTTC.

In regard to this clone: Its ends do not fully match the called genes, so a read error is possible. The rearrangement joins TRBV15 to TRBJ1-5; D gene uncertain. CDR1 is LNHNV, CDR2 YYDKDF, per germline (reference sequence). CDR3 size: 13 residues. The CDR3 bases are TGTGCCACCAGCAGCGATACCGATCAGCGCCAGCATTTT. The encoded protein is CATSSDTDQRQHF.

The chain couples TRBV9 to TRBJ1-2; 7 positions agree with TRBD1. The CDR3 covers 13 residues. With 3 bases clipped from V and 4 bases from J, the junction kept 3 bases outside the gene matches. Germline V gene data show CDR1 as SGDLS and CDR2 as YYNGEE. This chain's CDR3 is CASSATGPYGYTF. In DNA form, the CDR3 reads TGTGCCAGCAGCGCGACAGGGCCCTATGGCTACACCTTC.

The chain combines TRBV6-5 with TRBJ1-2; TRBD1 agrees at 9 bases. Germline CDR1 MNHEY, CDR2 SVGAGI. This CDR3 region has 14 residues. V shed 2 bases and J 7 bases; nucleotides not matched to a gene: 5. This chain's CDR3 is CASSYSGTGFGYTF. In nucleotides, the CDR3 is TGTGCCAGCAGTTACAGTGGGACAGGGTTTGGCTACACCTTC.

The chain combines TRBV6-5 with TRBJ2-3; a possible D gene is TRBD2 (6 bases). V was clipped by 6 bases and J by 1 base, with 14 bases between them. Germline lookup yields CDR1 MNHEY and CDR2 SVGAGI. The CDR3 has 15 amino acids. CDR3 loop: CASSPLALRTDTQYF. In nucleotides, the CDR3 is TGTGCCAGCAGCCCTCTAGCGCTACGCACAGATACGCAGTATTTT.

The rearrangement joins TRBV2 to TRBJ1-2; D perhaps matches TRBD1 (6 bases). With 5 bases removed from V and 7 bases from J, the gap between germline ends came to 14 bases. The germline gives CDR1 SNHLY, CDR2 FYNNEI. The CDR3 runs 13 residues. The CDR3 protein is CASSREGGVGYTF. The CDR3 nucleotides are TGTGCCAGCAGTCGGGAGGGGGGAGTTGGCTACACCTTC.

This chain connects TRBV5-1 to TRBJ2-1; TRBD1 aligns across 9 bases. This CDR3 region has 17 residues. The J segment lost 2 bases and the V segment lost 4 bases, leaving 10 bases of the junction unmatched. Germline V gene data show CDR1 as SGHRS and CDR2 as YFSETQ. The CDR3 reads CASSPSFTGGAYNEQFF. DNA for the CDR3: TGCGCCAGCAGCCCCTCATTTACAGGGGGCGCCTACAATGAGCAGTTCTTC.